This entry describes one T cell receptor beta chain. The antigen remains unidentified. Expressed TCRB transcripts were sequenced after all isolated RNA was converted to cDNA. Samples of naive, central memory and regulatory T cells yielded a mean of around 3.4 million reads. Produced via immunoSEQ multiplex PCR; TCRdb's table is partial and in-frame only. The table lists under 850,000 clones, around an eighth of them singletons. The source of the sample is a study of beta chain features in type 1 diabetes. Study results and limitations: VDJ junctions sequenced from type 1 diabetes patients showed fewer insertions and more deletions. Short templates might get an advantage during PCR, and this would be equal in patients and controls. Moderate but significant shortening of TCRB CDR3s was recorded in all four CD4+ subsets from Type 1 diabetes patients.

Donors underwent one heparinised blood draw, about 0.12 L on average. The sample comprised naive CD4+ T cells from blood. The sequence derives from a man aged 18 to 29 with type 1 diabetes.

The CDR3 coding sequence is TGTGCCAGCAGCGAGGGGACAGAGACTGAAGCTTTCTTT. It is translated as CASSEGTETEAFF. The chain links TRBV5-4 to TRBJ1-1, with 7 bases matching TRBD1. The CDR3 has 13 amino acids. Germline V gene data show CDR1 as SGHNT and CDR2 as YYREEE (reference sequence). V lost 4 bases and J lost 5; bases outside the gene matches: 5.